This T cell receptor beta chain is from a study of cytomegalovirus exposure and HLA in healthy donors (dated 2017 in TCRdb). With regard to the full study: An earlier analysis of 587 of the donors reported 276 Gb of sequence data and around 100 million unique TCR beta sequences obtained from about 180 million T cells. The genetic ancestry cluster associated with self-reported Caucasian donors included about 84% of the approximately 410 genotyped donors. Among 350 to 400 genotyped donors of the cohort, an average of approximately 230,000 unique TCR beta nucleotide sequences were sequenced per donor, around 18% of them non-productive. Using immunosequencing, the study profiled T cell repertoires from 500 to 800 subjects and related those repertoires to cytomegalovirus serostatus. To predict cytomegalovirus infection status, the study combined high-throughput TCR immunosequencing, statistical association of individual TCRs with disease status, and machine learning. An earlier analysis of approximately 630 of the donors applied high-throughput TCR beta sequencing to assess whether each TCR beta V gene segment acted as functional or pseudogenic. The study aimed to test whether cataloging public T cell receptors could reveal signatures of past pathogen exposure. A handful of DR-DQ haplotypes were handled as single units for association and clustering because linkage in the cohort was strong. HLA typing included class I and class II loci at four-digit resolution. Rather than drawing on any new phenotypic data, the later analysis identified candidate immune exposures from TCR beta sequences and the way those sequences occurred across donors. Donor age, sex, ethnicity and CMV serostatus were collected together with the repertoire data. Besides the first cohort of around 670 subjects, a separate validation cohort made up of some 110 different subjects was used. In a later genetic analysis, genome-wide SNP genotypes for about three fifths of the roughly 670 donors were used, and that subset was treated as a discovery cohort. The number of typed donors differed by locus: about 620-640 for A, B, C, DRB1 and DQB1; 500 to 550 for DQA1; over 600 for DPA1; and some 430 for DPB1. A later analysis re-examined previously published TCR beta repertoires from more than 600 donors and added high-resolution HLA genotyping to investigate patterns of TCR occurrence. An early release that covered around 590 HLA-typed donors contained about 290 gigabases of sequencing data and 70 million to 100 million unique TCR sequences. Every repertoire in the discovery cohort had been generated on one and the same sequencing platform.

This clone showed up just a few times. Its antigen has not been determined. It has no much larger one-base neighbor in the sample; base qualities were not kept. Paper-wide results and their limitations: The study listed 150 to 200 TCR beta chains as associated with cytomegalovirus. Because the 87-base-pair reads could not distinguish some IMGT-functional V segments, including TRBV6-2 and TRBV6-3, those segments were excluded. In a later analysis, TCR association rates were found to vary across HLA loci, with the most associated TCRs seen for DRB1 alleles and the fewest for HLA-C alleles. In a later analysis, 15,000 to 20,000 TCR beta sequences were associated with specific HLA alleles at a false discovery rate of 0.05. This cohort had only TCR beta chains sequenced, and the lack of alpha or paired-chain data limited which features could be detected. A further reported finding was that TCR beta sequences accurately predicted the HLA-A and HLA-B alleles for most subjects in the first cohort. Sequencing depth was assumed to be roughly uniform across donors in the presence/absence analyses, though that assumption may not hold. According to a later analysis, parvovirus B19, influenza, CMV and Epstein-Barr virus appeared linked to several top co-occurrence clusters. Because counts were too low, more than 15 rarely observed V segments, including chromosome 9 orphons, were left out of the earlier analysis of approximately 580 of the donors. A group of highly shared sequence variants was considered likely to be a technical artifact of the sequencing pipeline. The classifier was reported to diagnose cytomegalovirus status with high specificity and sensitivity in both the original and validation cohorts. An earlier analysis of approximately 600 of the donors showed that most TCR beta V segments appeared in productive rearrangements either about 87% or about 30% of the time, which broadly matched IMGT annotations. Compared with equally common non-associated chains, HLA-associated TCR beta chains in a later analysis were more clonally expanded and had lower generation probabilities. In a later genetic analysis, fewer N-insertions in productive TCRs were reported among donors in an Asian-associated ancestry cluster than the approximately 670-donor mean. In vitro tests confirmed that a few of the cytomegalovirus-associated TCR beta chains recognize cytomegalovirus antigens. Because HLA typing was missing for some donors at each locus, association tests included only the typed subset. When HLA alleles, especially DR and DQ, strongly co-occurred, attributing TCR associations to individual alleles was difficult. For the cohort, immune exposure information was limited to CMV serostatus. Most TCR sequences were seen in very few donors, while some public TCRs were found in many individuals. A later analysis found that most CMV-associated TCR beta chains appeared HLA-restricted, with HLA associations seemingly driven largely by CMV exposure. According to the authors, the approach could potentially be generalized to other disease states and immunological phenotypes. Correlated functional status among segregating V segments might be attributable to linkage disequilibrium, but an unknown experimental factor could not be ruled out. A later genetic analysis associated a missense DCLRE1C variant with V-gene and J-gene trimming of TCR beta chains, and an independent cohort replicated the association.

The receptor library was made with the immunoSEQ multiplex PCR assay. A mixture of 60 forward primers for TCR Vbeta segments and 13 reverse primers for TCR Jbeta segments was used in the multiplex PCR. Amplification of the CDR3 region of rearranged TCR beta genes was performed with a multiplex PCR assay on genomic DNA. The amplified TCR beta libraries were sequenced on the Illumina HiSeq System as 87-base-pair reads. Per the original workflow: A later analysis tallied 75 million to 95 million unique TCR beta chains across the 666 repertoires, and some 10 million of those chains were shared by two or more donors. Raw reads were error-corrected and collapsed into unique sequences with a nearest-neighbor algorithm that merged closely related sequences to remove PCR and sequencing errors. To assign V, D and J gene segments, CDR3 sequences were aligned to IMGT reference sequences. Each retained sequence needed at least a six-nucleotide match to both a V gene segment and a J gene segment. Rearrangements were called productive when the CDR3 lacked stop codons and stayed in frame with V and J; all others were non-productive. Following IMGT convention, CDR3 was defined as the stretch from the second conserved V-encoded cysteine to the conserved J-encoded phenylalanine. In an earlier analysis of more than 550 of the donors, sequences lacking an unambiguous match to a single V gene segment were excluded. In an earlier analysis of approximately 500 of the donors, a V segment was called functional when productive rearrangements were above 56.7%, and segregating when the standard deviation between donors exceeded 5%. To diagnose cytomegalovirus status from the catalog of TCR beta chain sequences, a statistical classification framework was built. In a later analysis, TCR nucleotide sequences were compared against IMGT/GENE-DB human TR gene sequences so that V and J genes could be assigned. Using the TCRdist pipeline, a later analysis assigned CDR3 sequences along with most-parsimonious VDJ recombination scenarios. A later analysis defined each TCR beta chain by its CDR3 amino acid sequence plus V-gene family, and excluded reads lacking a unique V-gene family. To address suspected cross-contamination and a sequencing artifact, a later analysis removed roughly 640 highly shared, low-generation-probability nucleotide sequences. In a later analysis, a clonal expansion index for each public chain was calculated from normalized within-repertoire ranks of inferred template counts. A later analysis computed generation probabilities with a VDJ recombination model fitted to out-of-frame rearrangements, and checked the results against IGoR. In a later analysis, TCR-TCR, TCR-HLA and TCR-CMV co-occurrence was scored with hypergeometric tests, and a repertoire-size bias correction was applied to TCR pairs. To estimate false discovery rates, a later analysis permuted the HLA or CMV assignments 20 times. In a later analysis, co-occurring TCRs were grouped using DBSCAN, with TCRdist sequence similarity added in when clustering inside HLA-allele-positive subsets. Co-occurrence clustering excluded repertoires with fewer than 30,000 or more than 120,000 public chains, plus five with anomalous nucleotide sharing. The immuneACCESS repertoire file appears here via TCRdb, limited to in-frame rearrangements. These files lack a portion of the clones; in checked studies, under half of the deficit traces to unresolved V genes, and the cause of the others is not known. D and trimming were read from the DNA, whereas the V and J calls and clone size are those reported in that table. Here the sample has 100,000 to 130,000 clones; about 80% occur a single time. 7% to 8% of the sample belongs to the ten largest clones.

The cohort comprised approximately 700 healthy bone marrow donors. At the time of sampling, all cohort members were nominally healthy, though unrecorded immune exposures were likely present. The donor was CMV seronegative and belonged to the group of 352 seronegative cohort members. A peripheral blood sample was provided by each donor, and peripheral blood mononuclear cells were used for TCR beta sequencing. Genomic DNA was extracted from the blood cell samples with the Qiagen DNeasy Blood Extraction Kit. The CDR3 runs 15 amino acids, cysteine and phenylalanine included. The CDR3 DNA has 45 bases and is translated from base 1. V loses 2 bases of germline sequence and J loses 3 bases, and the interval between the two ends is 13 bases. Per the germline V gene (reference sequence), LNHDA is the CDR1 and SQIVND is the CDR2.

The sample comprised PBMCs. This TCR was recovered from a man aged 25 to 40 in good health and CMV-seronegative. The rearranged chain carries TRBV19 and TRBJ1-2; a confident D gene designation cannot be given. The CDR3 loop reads CASSINSGVDYGYTF. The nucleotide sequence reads TGTGCCAGTAGTATAAATTCGGGAGTCGACTATGGCTACACCTTC.